Listed below are T cell receptor beta chains from one sample, sequenced in a study of T cell responses to AZD1222 COVID-19 vaccine. Some clones are missing from TCRdb's copy, which holds only in-frame ones; the method was immunoSEQ multiplex PCR. The sample shows about 150,000 clones, over 80% of them seen only once. Source: peripheral blood, taken 28 days after the second AZD1222 dose. The receptors here all came from an adult who received the AZD1222 COVID-19 vaccine. CDR3s include the opening cysteine and the closing phenylalanine or tryptophan. A D gene is named only where the DNA matches it firmly. Size values are once, few and many counts, or a class for expanded clones, and some rows have none.

V gene	D gene	J gene	clone size	CDR3 protein	CDR3 DNA
TRBV10-3	-	TRBJ2-7	-	CAISERQQGKLEQYF	TGTGCCATCAGTGAACGCCAACAGGGAAAACTCGAGCAGTACTTC
TRBV3-1/TRBV3-2	-	TRBJ1-2	-	CASSNTLRASTF	TGTGCCAGCAGCAATACCCTCAGGGCCAGCACCTTC
TRBV11-2	TRBD1	TRBJ2-7	-	CASSLGGTGGYEQYF	TGTGCCAGCAGCTTGGGCGGGACAGGGGGCTACGAGCAGTACTTC
TRBV3-1/TRBV3-2	-	TRBJ2-2	-	CASSQERLNTGELFF	TGTGCCAGCAGCCAAGAAAGGCTGAACACCGGGGAGCTGTTTTTT
TRBV28	-	TRBJ1-2	-	CASSDKGGYTF	TGTGCCAGCAGCGATAAGGGGGGCTACACCTTC
TRBV6-2/TRBV6-3	-	TRBJ2-1	-	CASSYLLSGGGYNEQFF	TGTGCCAGCAGTTACCTACTATCTGGCGGCGGCTACAATGAGCAGTTCTTC
TRBV13	-	TRBJ1-6	-	CASSSRGYNSPLHF	TGTGCCAGCAGCTCCCGGGGCTATAATTCACCCCTCCACTTT
TRBV5-6	-	TRBJ2-1	-	CASSLLGGATYNEQFF	TGTGCCAGCAGCTTATTGGGCGGGGCAACCTACAATGAGCAGTTCTTC
TRBV7-2	-	TRBJ1-2	-	CASSDSGDGYGYTF	TGTGCCAGCAGCGACTCAGGAGATGGGTACGGCTACACCTTC
TRBV7-6	TRBD2	TRBJ2-3	-	CASSLAASGTSTDTQYF	TGTGCCAGCAGCTTAGCGGCTAGCGGGACTAGCACAGATACGCAGTATTTT
TRBV5-1	-	TRBJ2-1	-	CASSPGWVRLGKDEQFF	TGCGCCAGCAGCCCTGGGTGGGTGCGACTGGGGAAGGATGAGCAGTTCTTC
TRBV19	-	TRBJ1-2	-	CASSRVGPNYGYTF	TGTGCCAGTAGTCGTGTGGGACCGAACTATGGCTACACCTTC
TRBV7-9	-	TRBJ2-7	-	CASSTLGQRSYEQYF	TGTGCCAGCAGCACCTTAGGCCAGCGCTCCTACGAGCAGTACTTC
TRBV28	-	TRBJ2-3	-	CASSEEWDTQYF	TGTGCCAGCAGCGAGGAGTGGGATACGCAGTATTTT
TRBV5-1	-	TRBJ1-1	few	CASCVSGRGPTEAFF	TGCGCCAGCTGCGTTTCTGGTAGGGGCCCCACTGAAGCTTTCTTT
TRBV28	TRBD1	TRBJ2-3	-	CASRRRGRGTDTQYF	TGTGCCAGCAGACGCAGGGGGCGCGGCACAGATACGCAGTATTTT
TRBV2	-	TRBJ1-1	once	CASKSDTPNTEAFF	TGTGCCAGCAAGAGCGACACACCGAACACTGAAGCTTTCTTT
TRBV4-3	TRBD2	TRBJ2-3	-	CASSQGPTSGSTDTQYF	TGCGCCAGCAGCCAGGGCCCGACTAGCGGGAGCACAGATACGCAGTATTTT
TRBV3-1/TRBV3-2	-	TRBJ2-1	few	CASSQEGNSGYNEQFF	TGTGCCAGCAGCCAAGAAGGAAATAGCGGTTACAATGAGCAGTTCTTC
TRBV19	-	TRBJ1-2	-	CAASTAGWGYTF	TGTGCGGCGTCCACGGCAGGGTGGGGCTACACCTTC
TRBV29-1	TRBD1	TRBJ1-5	-	CSAVTGISGQPQHF	TGCAGCGCGGTGACAGGGATATCGGGACAGCCCCAGCATTTT
TRBV28	TRBD1	TRBJ1-2	-	CARRPGPDRNRDGYTF	TGTGCCAGACGACCAGGCCCGGACAGGAACAGAGATGGCTACACCTTC
TRBV27	-	TRBJ2-3	-	CASSLRGPQDTQYF	TGTGCCAGCAGTTTACGGGGGCCCCAAGATACGCAGTATTTT
TRBV29-1	-	TRBJ2-5	once	CSANPGPSPETQYF	TGCAGCGCCAATCCGGGACCGAGCCCGGAGACCCAGTACTTC
TRBV11-2	-	TRBJ2-5	-	CASNPGRRQETQYF	TGTGCCAGCAATCCCGGTAGAAGACAAGAGACCCAGTACTTC
TRBV5-4	-	TRBJ2-5	-	CASSRGDRSRYSGKETQYF	TGTGCCAGCAGCCGGGGGGACAGGAGCCGGTATTCCGGTAAAGAGACCCAGTACTTC
TRBV7-2	-	TRBJ2-1	-	CASSFSGVNEQFF	TGTGCCAGCAGCTTTTCGGGGGTGAATGAGCAGTTCTTC
TRBV13	-	TRBJ1-4	-	CASSLATTGEKLFF	TGTGCCAGCAGCTTAGCAACCACAGGTGAAAAACTGTTTTTT
TRBV5-4	TRBD1	TRBJ2-7	-	CASSPQGGYEQYF	TGTGCCAGCAGCCCACAGGGGGGCTACGAGCAGTACTTC
TRBV3-1/TRBV3-2	TRBD1	TRBJ1-5	once	CASSYTIRDRGVHQPQHF	TGTGCCAGCAGCTATACGATCCGGGACAGGGGGGTCCATCAGCCCCAGCATTTT
TRBV18	TRBD2	TRBJ2-3	-	CASSPTSGRPEYTDTQYF	TGTGCCAGCTCGCCGACTAGCGGGAGGCCCGAATACACAGATACGCAGTATTTT
TRBV6-5	-	TRBJ2-7	-	CASSYVRVGYNEQYF	TGTGCCAGCAGTTACGTGAGAGTTGGGTACAACGAGCAGTACTTC
TRBV3-1/TRBV3-2	TRBD1	TRBJ2-1	-	CASSRQGGEQFF	TGTGCCAGCAGTCGACAGGGCGGTGAGCAGTTCTTC
TRBV5-1	-	TRBJ2-5	-	CASSQDRSRGETQYF	TGCGCCAGCAGCCAAGACAGGTCTCGGGGAGAGACCCAGTACTTC
TRBV7-6	TRBD2	TRBJ2-3	-	CASSFGTSGSYSTDTQYF	TGTGCCAGCAGCTTCGGGACTAGCGGGAGTTATAGCACAGATACGCAGTATTTT
TRBV7-9	-	TRBJ1-5	once	CASSSPTGSNQPQHF	TGTGCCAGCAGCTCTCCGACGGGTAGCAATCAGCCCCAGCATTTT
TRBV5-4	-	TRBJ2-2	-	CASSLNTGELFF	TGTGCCAGCAGCTTGAACACCGGGGAGCTGTTTTTT
TRBV6-5	-	TRBJ2-7	once	CASRHGGGNREQYF	TGTGCCAGCAGGCACGGAGGGGGAAACCGCGAGCAGTACTTC
TRBV18	-	TRBJ2-5	-	CASSLSVIGETQYF	TGTGCCAGCTCACTCTCGGTTATCGGTGAGACCCAGTACTTC
TRBV11-1	-	TRBJ2-2	-	CASSSRTWLGTGELFF	TGTGCCAGCAGCTCCCGGACTTGGCTAGGCACCGGGGAGCTGTTTTTT